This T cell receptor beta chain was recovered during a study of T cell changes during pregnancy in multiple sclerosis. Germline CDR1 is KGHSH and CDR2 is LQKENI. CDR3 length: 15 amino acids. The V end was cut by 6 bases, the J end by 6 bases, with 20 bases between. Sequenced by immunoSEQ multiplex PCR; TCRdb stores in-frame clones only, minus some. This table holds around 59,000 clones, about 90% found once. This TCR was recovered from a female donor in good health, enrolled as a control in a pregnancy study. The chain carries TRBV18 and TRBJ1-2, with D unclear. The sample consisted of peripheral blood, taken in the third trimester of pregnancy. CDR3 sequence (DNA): TGTGCCAGCTCTATTAGCTTGGAGGCCTTGGATGGCTACACCTTC. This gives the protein CASSISLEALDGYTF.